Each of the 25 T cell receptor beta chains below was sequenced from the same sample in a study of shared clonotypes between healthy human individuals. TCRdb's copy holds only in-frame clones and misses some; the assay was immunoSEQ multiplex PCR. The table has 1,400,000 or so clones, roughly 98.5% seen once. The sample taken for sequencing was naive CD4+ T cells sorted from blood. Subset indicated: CD45RA+ positively selected. These receptors originate from a man aged 25-40 years in good health.

V usage is TRBV6-6 and J usage is TRBJ2-2; no firm D call. This CDR3 region has 14 residues. Trimming removed 4 bases at V and 0 bases at J, with 6 bases between. Per the germline V gene, CDR1 is MNHNY and CDR2 is SVGAGI (reference sequence). The CDR3 loop reads CASSSLTNTGELFF. The CDR3 DNA reads TGTGCCAGCAGTTCGCTTACGAACACCGGGGAGCTGTTTTTT.

The V gene is TRBV11-3, the J gene TRBJ2-2; no definite D call. This CDR3 is 14 amino acids long. Trimming pared 5 bases from V and 2 bases from J, leaving 9 bases between. Germline-derived CDR1 and CDR2 are SGHNT and YENEEA. The CDR3 DNA sequence: TGTGCCAGCAGCCCACGCAATAACACCGGGGAGCTGTTTTTT. As protein: CASSPRNNTGELFF.

The count of this clone is one. This rearrangement joins TRBV2 to TRBJ2-1; TRBD2 aligns across 8 bases. From germline, CDR1 is SNHLY and CDR2 FYNNEI. V dropped 6 bases and J dropped 0; count of bases not matched to a gene: 7. This CDR3 is 16 amino acids long. CDR3 protein: CASSETSGYSYNEQFF. The CDR3 DNA sequence: TGTGCCAGCAGCGAAACTAGCGGTTACTCCTACAATGAGCAGTTCTTC.

V usage is TRBV28 and J usage is TRBJ2-7; D gene uncertain. Trimming pared 8 bases from V and 7 bases from J, leaving 15 bases between. The CDR3 loop spans 12 amino acids. Germline V gene data show CDR1 as MDHEN and CDR2 as SYDVKM. The CDR3 DNA reads TGTGCCAGCGCGACTTCGTTCGGTGAGCAGTACTTC. Translation: CASATSFGEQYF. Using reference TRBV28 and TRBJ2-7 for the parts outside the CDR3, the full variable domain is DVKVTQSSRYLVKRTGEKVFLECVQDMDHENMFWYRQDPGLGLRLIYFSYDVKMKEKGDIPEGYSVSREKKERFSLILESASTNQTSMYLCASATSFGEQYFGPGTRLTVT.

The chain employs TRBV11-2 and TRBJ1-1, with 9 bases identical to TRBD1. Trimming removed 4 bases from V and 5 bases from J; junction bases left unmatched: 8. Germline V gives CDR1 SGHAT, CDR2 FQNNGV. This CDR3 has 15 amino acids. The CDR3 reads CASSSPGQGRTEAFF. CDR3 nucleotide sequence: TGTGCCAGCAGCTCCCCGGGACAGGGAAGGACTGAAGCTTTCTTT.

This sequence joins TRBV5-5 and TRBJ1-1; D is ambiguous. Germline CDR1 reads SGHKS; CDR2 reads YYEKEE (reference sequence). The CDR3 has 15 residues. Trimming took off 4 bases at V and 1 base at J, with 14 bases between the two ends. CDR3 residues: CASSQLNLPNTEAFF. The CDR3 nucleotides are TGTGCCAGCAGCCAACTTAATCTCCCGAACACTGAAGCTTTCTTT.

A single count supports this clone. The V gene is TRBV5-1, the J gene TRBJ1-1, with D unresolved. Trimming left V 4 bases short and J 2 bases short, with 15 bases between. In germline, CDR1 is SGHRS, CDR2 YFSETQ. The CDR3 covers 15 residues. The CDR3 region is CASSPDTLGNTEAFF. CDR3 coding DNA: TGCGCCAGCAGCCCCGACACCCTCGGAAACACTGAAGCTTTCTTT.

The chain couples TRBV18 to TRBJ2-5; 9 nucleotides align to TRBD1. The CDR3 loop spans 16 amino acids. The trim removed 2 bases at V and 2 bases at J, leaving 6 bases unmatched. The germline CDR1 and CDR2 sequences are KGHSH and LQKENI. CDR3 residues: CASSPGRQGGQETQYF. In DNA, the CDR3 is TGTGCCAGCTCACCAGGCCGACAGGGGGGGCAAGAGACCCAGTACTTC.

This sequence joins TRBV5-1 and TRBJ2-2, with D hard to call. V was shortened by 4 bases and J by 7 bases, with 11 bases between the two germline ends. The germline gives CDR1 SGHRS, CDR2 YFSETQ. The CDR3 has 13 amino acids. In DNA, the CDR3 is TGCGCCAGCAGCCTAAATTTGGACGGGGAGCTGTTTTTT. Protein product: CASSLNLDGELFF.

V gene TRBV5-4 combines with J gene TRBJ2-1, with 9 bases matching TRBD2. Germline CDR1 is SGHNT and CDR2 is YYREEE (reference sequence). The CDR3 length is 17 residues. Trimming took 4 bases from V and 2 from J; bases not matched to a gene: 10. CDR3 region: CASSLGASGTAYNEQFF. The CDR3 DNA reads TGTGCCAGCAGCCTTGGGGCTAGCGGGACGGCCTACAATGAGCAGTTCTTC.

The chain recombines TRBV28 with TRBJ2-4, with TRBD1 as a possible D gene (6 bases). The CDR3 totals 14 residues. Germline values: CDR1 MDHEN, CDR2 SYDVKM. Trimming took off 8 bases at V and 1 base at J, with 12 bases between the two ends. The CDR3 DNA follows: TGTGCCAGCCAGGGGCCCCCCGCCAAAAACATTCAGTACTTC. It translates to CASQGPPAKNIQYF.

The chain joins TRBV7-9 to TRBJ2-1; 8 bases fit TRBD1. The CDR3 totals 15 residues. CDR1 and CDR2 from the germline V gene are SEHNR and FQNEAQ (reference sequence). Trimming took 8 bases from V and 9 from J; bases not matched to a gene: 15. The CDR3: CASPSGTGTDLEQFF. The CDR3 DNA sequence: TGTGCCAGCCCATCCGGGACAGGAACCGATCTTGAGCAGTTCTTC.

The J gene is TRBJ1-2, the V gene TRBV5-1, with D uncertain. CDR3 size: 13 residues. Deletions cut 0 bases from V and 7 bases from J, with 10 bases between. Looked up from germline, CDR1 is SGHRS and CDR2 is YFSETQ. For the CDR3, the DNA is TGCGCCAGCAGCTTGGATGGTCCTGGTGGCTACACCTTC. Its translation is CASSLDGPGGYTF.

The rearrangement joins TRBV27 to TRBJ1-1; TRBD1 might be the D (5 bases). Per the germline V gene, CDR1 is MNHEY and CDR2 is SMNVEV (reference sequence). V lost 2 bases and J 1 base, leaving 11 bases between the germline ends. CDR3 length equals 15 residues. Here the CDR3 DNA reads TGTGCCAGCAGTTTAATCACTGGGGCGAACACTGAAGCTTTCTTT. This sequence encodes CASSLITGANTEAFF.

The chain links TRBV5-4 to TRBJ2-1, with 7 bases fitting TRBD1. Germline V CDR1 and CDR2: SGHNT, YYREEE (reference sequence). After removal of 7 bases from V and 7 bases from J, the junction contained 11 bases not matched to a gene. This CDR3 has 14 residues. The CDR3 is CASHFDRVRNEQFF. The CDR3 DNA is TGTGCCAGCCACTTTGACAGGGTCCGGAATGAGCAGTTCTTC.

This chain uses TRBV10-3 with TRBJ2-7; 8 bases fit TRBD2. The V and J ends lost 8 bases and 5 bases, in that order; junction bases with no gene match: 8. The CDR3 sequence is 13 residues long. In germline, CDR1 is ENHRY, CDR2 SYGVKD. The CDR3 reads CAIRAGRANEQYF. In DNA, the CDR3 is TGTGCCATCCGAGCCGGGAGGGCAAACGAGCAGTACTTC.

The chain uses TRBV9 and TRBJ2-1; 15 positions match TRBD2. This CDR3 has 19 amino acids. The V segment lost 3 bases and the J segment 1 base; nucleotides outside the gene matches: 8. Germline CDR1 SGDLS, CDR2 YYNGEE. The CDR3 bases are TGTGCCAGCAGCGCTGGACTAGCGGGAGGGTATGGTTCCTACAATGAGCAGTTCTTC. Its translation: CASSAGLAGGYGSYNEQFF.

The chain uses TRBV5-1 and TRBJ2-7; D is ambiguous. CDR1 and CDR2 from the germline V gene are SGHRS and YFSETQ. This CDR3 has 16 residues. V shed 0 bases and J shed 0 bases, with 13 bases lying between them. For the CDR3, the DNA is TGCGCCAGCAGCTTGGCCTTGGCGGTGAGCTCCTACGAGCAGTACTTC. It yields the protein CASSLALAVSSYEQYF.

The gene calls are TRBV11-3 and TRBJ2-7, with 8 nucleotides matching TRBD2. Germline values: CDR1 SGHNT, CDR2 YENEEA. Trimming at V came to 1 base and at J to 3 bases, leaving 5 bases not matched to a gene. This CDR3 is built from 15 residues. CDR3 nucleotide sequence: TGTGCCAGCAGCTTAGGTCGGGAGGGCCGCTACGAGCAGTACTTC. Its protein is CASSLGREGRYEQYF.

This clone was detected only once. The rearrangement links TRBV2 to TRBJ1-1; 11 nucleotides line up with TRBD1. Germline V gene data show CDR1 as SNHLY and CDR2 as FYNNEI. The length of the CDR3 is 14 residues. J lost 7 bases, V lost 6 bases, and 7 bases had no gene match. The CDR3 loop is CASRSPGTGGEAFF. CDR3 bases: TGTGCCAGCAGGAGCCCCGGGACAGGGGGTGAAGCTTTCTTT.

The J gene is TRBJ2-1, the V gene TRBV18; the D gene is possibly TRBD1 (5 bases). CDR3 length: 16 amino acids. Germline lookup yields CDR1 KGHSH and CDR2 LQKENI. Deletions cut 0 bases from V and 0 bases from J, with 9 bases between. The DNA of the CDR3 is TGTGCCAGCTCACCACCGACAGTGAGCTCCTACAATGAGCAGTTCTTC. Amino acid sequence: CASSPPTVSSYNEQFF.

V is TRBV9 and J is TRBJ2-1, with unresolved D. Per the germline V gene, CDR1 is SGDLS and CDR2 is YYNGEE. Trimming removed 0 bases from V and 15 bases from J, with 13 bases in between. The CDR3 spans 12 residues. The CDR3 is CASSVGPGLRFF. In nucleotides, the CDR3 is TGTGCCAGCAGCGTAGGTCCTGGCCTCCGGTTCTTC.

The chain's CDR3 is CASSKPRKGHRQDYGYTF. CDR3 nucleotide sequence: TGTGCCAGCAGCAAACCGAGAAAGGGCCATAGACAGGACTATGGCTACACCTTC. This chain uses TRBV21-1 with TRBJ1-2; the tabulated D call, TRBD1, remains unverified against the DNA. TRBV21-1 is assigned pseudogene status. This CDR3 contains 18 residues.

A word on this clone: This sample includes further DNA sequences coding for the same CDR3. The chain couples TRBV5-1 to TRBJ1-1; no reliable D call. CDR1 and CDR2 from the germline V gene are SGHRS and YFSETQ. V was cut by 4 bases and J by 1 base, with 8 bases left in between. The CDR3 loop spans 13 amino acids. The CDR3 spells CASSQDTNTEAFF. Here the CDR3 DNA reads TGCGCCAGCAGCCAAGACACGAACACTGAAGCTTTCTTT.

Notes on this clone: One end of the junction is discordant with germline, which a read error may explain. The chain carries TRBV30 and TRBJ1-2, with 7 bases fitting TRBD1. Germline CDR1 and CDR2: GTSNPN and SVGIG (reference sequence). This CDR3 region has 9 residues. The CDR3 sequence: CAWNRGSPF. The CDR3 region has the DNA TGTGCCTGGAACAGGGGAAGTCCCTTC.